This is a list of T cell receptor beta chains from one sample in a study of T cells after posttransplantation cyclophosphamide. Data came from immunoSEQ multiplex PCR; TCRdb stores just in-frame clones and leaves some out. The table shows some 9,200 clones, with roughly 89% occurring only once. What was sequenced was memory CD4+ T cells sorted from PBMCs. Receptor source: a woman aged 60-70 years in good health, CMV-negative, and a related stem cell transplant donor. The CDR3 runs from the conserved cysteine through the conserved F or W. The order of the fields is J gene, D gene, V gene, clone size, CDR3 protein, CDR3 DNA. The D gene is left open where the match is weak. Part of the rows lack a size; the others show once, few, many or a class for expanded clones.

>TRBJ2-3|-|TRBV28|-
CASSPQGGADTQYF
TGTGCCAGCAGTCCTCAGGGAGGTGCAGATACGCAGTATTTT
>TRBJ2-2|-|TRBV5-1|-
CASSWQVGTGELFF
TGCGCCAGCAGCTGGCAGGTTGGCACCGGGGAGCTGTTTTTT
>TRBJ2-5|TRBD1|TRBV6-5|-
CATLPPGQVETQYF
TGTGCCACTCTCCCTCCGGGACAGGTAGAGACCCAGTACTTC
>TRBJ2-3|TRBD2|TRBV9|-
CASSTYYRTSLDTQYF
TGTGCCAGCAGCACCTACTACCGGACTAGCCTCGATACGCAGTATTTT
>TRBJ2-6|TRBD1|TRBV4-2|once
CASSPDRGLPGANVLTF
TGTGCCAGCAGCCCGGACAGGGGCCTCCCTGGGGCCAACGTCCTGACTTTC
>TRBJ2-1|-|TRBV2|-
CASNDRQNGEQFF
TGTGCCAGCAATGACAGACAAAATGGTGAGCAGTTCTTC
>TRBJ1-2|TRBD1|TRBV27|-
CASFSLTGQLHYGYTF
TGTGCCAGTTTTTCCCTGACAGGGCAGTTGCACTATGGCTACACCTTC
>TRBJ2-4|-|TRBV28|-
CASSLRASDIQYF
TGTGCCAGCAGTTTAAGAGCGTCTGACATTCAGTACTTC
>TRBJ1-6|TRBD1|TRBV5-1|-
CASSPTGTGRNSPLHF
TGCGCCAGCAGCCCCACCGGGACAGGGCGTAATTCACCCCTCCACTTT
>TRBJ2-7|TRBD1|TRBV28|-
CASNPQGALTSEQYF
TGTGCCAGCAACCCACAGGGGGCTTTGACTAGCGAGCAGTACTTC
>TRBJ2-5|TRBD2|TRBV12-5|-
CASGLGLAGPETQYF
TGTGCTAGTGGTTTGGGGCTAGCGGGACCGGAGACCCAGTACTTC
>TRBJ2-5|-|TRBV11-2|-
CASSLDSSGWETQYF
TGTGCCAGCAGCTTAGATTCTTCAGGGTGGGAGACCCAGTACTTC
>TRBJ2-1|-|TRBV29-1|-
CSVDPGGQNEQFF
TGCAGCGTTGACCCCGGGGGGCAGAATGAGCAGTTCTTC
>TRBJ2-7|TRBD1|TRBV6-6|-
CASSQRQGYEQYF
TGTGCCAGCAGTCAAAGACAGGGTTACGAGCAGTACTTC
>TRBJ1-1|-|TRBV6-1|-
CASRKTENSEAFF
TGTGCCAGCAGGAAGACAGAGAACTCTGAAGCTTTCTTT
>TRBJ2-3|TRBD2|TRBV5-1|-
CASSQLGLAGGPRKSDTQYF
TGCGCCAGCAGCCAATTGGGACTAGCGGGAGGGCCGCGAAAGTCAGATACGCAGTATTTT
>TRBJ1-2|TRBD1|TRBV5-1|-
CASSSGQGAGANYGYTF
TGCGCCAGCAGCTCGGGACAGGGGGCGGGAGCTAACTATGGCTACACCTTC
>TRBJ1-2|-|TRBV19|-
CASSTQSGALYGYTF
TGTGCCAGTAGTACCCAATCAGGGGCCCTCTATGGCTACACCTTC
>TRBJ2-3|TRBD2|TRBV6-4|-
CASGFPGPGEAGGPRNTQYF
TGTGCCAGCGGCTTCCCTGGGCCCGGAGAAGCGGGGGGGCCAAGGAATACGCAGTATTTT
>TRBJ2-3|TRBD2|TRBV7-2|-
CASSFGAGTSFTDTQYF
TGTGCCAGCAGCTTCGGGGCCGGGACTAGCTTCACAGATACGCAGTATTTT
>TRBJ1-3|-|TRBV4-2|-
CASSQDLGSPGNTIYF
TGTGCCAGCAGCCAAGATTTGGGGAGTCCTGGAAACACCATATATTTT
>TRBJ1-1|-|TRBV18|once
CASVTSTDTEAFF
TGTGCCAGCGTCACCAGTACAGACACTGAAGCTTTCTTT
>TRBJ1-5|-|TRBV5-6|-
CASSFRGSGQPQHF
TGTGCCAGCAGCTTCCGGGGGTCTGGGCAGCCCCAGCATTTT
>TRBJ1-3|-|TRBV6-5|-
CASSYSGGVSGNTIYF
TGTGCCAGCAGTTACTCGGGGGGGGTCTCTGGAAACACCATATATTTT
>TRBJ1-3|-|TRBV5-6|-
CASSWGVNSGNTIYF
TGTGCCAGCAGCTGGGGCGTCAACTCTGGAAACACCATATATTTT
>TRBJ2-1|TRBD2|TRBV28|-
CASTLAGVTNEQFF
TGTGCCAGCACCTTAGCGGGAGTAACGAATGAGCAGTTCTTC
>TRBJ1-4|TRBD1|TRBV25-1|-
CASSEDRVANEKLFF
TGTGCCAGCAGTGAAGACAGGGTGGCTAATGAAAAACTGTTTTTT
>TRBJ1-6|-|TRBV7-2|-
CASSITGARGDSPLHF
TGTGCCAGCAGCATAACTGGGGCCAGGGGAGATTCACCCCTCCACTTT
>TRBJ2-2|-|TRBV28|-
CASVARGPYGELFF
TGTGCCAGCGTCGCTAGAGGTCCGTACGGGGAGCTGTTTTTT
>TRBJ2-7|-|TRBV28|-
CATTEPSAYEQYF
TGTGCCACCACAGAACCCTCCGCCTACGAGCAGTACTTC
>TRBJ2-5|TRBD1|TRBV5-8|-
CASSPGQEARSSETQYF
TGTGCCAGCAGCCCCGGACAGGAGGCGAGGTCGTCAGAGACCCAGTACTTC
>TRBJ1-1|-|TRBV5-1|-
CASSLVRGTEAFF
TGCGCCAGCAGCTTGGTTAGGGGCACTGAAGCTTTCTTT
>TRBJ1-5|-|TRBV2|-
CASSEWGVGNQPQHF
TGTGCCAGCAGTGAGTGGGGAGTGGGCAATCAGCCCCAGCATTTT
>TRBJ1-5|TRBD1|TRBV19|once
CASSPRTGGNSNQPQHF
TGTGCCAGTAGTCCAAGGACAGGGGGGAATAGCAATCAGCCCCAGCATTTT
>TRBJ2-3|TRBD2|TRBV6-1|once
CASSLRGAGDTQYF
TGTGCCAGCAGTCTGCGGGGGGCCGGGGATACGCAGTATTTT
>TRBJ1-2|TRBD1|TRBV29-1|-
CSVEVQGAGGYTF
TGCAGCGTTGAGGTTCAGGGGGCTGGGGGCTACACCTTC
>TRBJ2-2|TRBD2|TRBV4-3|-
CASSQVGRGTGELFF
TGCGCCAGCAGCCAAGTAGGGAGGGGAACCGGGGAGCTGTTTTTT
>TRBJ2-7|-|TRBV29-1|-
CSVDSGSEQYF
TGCAGCGTTGATTCGGGTTCCGAGCAGTACTTC
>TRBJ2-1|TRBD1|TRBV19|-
CASSTGQRFNEQFF
TGTGCCAGTAGTACGGGACAGCGTTTCAATGAGCAGTTCTTC
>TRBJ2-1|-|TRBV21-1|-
CASSRTRQGSYNEQFF
TGTGCCAGCAGCCGGACACGACAGGGGTCATACAATGAGCAGTTCTTC
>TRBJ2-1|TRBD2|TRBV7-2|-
CASSLGLAGGNEQFF
TGTGCCAGCAGCTTAGGGCTAGCGGGGGGCAATGAGCAGTTCTTC
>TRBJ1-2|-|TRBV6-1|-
CASSADAGSFYGYTF
TGTGCCAGCAGTGCCGATGCCGGGTCCTTCTATGGCTACACCTTC
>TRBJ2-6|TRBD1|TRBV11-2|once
CASSLGQGAGGANVLTF
TGTGCCAGCAGCTTAGGTCAGGGGGCGGGAGGGGCCAACGTCCTGACTTTC
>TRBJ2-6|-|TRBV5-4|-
CASSWGPTAGANVLTF
TGTGCCAGCAGCTGGGGGCCCACGGCCGGGGCCAACGTCCTGACTTTC
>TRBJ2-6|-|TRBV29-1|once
CSASEGGRANVLTF
TGCAGCGCCTCTGAGGGTGGCAGGGCCAACGTCCTGACTTTC
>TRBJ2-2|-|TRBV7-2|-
CASSPWSITLTANTGELFF
TGTGCCAGCAGCCCGTGGAGCATAACCTTAACGGCGAACACCGGGGAGCTGTTTTTT
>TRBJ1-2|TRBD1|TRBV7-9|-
CASSFGDRDGYTF
TGTGCCAGCAGCTTTGGGGACAGGGATGGCTACACCTTC
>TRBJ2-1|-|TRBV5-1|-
CASSLEQTSNEQFF
TGCGCAAGCAGCTTGGAACAGACCAGCAATGAGCAGTTCTTC